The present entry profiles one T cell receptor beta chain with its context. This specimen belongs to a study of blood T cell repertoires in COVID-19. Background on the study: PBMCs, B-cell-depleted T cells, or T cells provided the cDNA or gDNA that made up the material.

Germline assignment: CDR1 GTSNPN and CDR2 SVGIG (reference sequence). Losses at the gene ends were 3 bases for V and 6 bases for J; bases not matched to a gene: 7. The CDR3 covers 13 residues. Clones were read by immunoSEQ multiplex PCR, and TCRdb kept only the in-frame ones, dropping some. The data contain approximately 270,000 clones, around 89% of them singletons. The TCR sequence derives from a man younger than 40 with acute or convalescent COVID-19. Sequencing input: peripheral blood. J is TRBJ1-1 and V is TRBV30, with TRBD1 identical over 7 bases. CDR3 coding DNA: TGTGCCTGGAGCATGACAGGGAGAGCTGAAGCTTTCTTT. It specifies CAWSMTGRAEAFF.